The TCR beta chain described here comes from a study of blood T cell repertoires in COVID-19. In the original workflow: For nucleated cells, counts were estimated from reference gene primer amplification. TCRdb's table, derived via immunoSEQ multiplex PCR, lists solely in-frame clones and lacks some. The D gene and trimming were derived from the DNA, and the V and J assignments and clone size from that table. The data contain about 280,000 clones, about 85% of them singletons. This CDR3 contains 15 residues. CDR1 and CDR2 from the germline V gene are WNHNN and SYGVQD (reference sequence). The V and J ends lost 4 bases and 0 bases respectively, with 10 bases between them. Participant-reported clinical history was the basis for cohort assignment. This clone was observed once.

Sequencing was performed on PBMCs or T cells enriched from blood (not recorded which). The chain is built from TRBV10-1 and TRBJ1-5; D ambiguous. The TCR comes from a woman between 45 and 65 years old who had recovered from COVID-19. The CDR3 coding sequence is TGCGCCAGCAGTGGGGCCCAGGATAGCAATCAGCCCCAGCATTTT. Its translation is CASSGAQDSNQPQHF.